The 8 T cell receptor beta chains presented below share a single source sample, sequenced in a study of cytomegalovirus exposure and HLA in healthy donors. 60 Vbeta and 13 Jbeta primers were used in PCR. Using immunoSEQ multiplex PCR, the repertoire was profiled, and TCRdb retains in-frame clones only, with some absent. The table has about 270,000 clones, roughly 70% seen once. Input material: PBMCs. The receptor source for this set is a female donor in good health and CMV-seronegative.

The chain uses TRBV19 and TRBJ2-7; D is undetermined. V gave up 4 bases and J gave up 7 bases, with 17 bases separating them. The CDR3 length is 14 residues. Looked up from germline, CDR1 is LNHDA and CDR2 is SQIVND (reference sequence). The CDR3 DNA reads as TGTGCCAGTAGTAGCGAAGTTACTACGAAGGAGCAGTACTTC. Translated, it gives CASSSEVTTKEQYF.

This clone was observed a few times. J is TRBJ2-3 and V is TRBV28; 10 nucleotides match TRBD1. The CDR3 spans 15 residues. Germline V lookup: CDR1 MDHEN, CDR2 SYDVKM. With 3 bases clipped from V and 3 bases from J, the junction kept 3 bases outside the gene matches. Here the CDR3 DNA reads TGTGCCAGCAGTTTCCGGGACAGGGGTACAGATACGCAGTATTTT. Protein: CASSFRDRGTDTQYF.

V and J are TRBV10-2 and TRBJ2-7; the match to TRBD2 covers 12 bases. The CDR3 runs to 16 residues. The V gene's germline CDR1 is WSHSY and CDR2 SAAADI. V lost 6 bases, J lost 5 bases, and 11 bases stayed unmatched. This CDR3 reads CASRPATSGSSHEQYF. The DNA of the CDR3 is TGCGCCAGCAGGCCCGCGACTAGCGGGAGTTCTCACGAGCAGTACTTC.

V is TRBV6-4 and J is TRBJ1-1; 7 bases are a match to TRBD1. The CDR3 spans 15 residues. Germline CDR1 reads MRHNA; CDR2 reads SNTAGT. The junction had 4 bases not matched to a gene; V was cut back by 3 bases and J by 0 bases. Here the CDR3 DNA reads TGTGCCAGCAGTGAGAACAGGGGCGTGAACACTGAAGCTTTCTTT. Amino acid sequence: CASSENRGVNTEAFF.

The chain employs TRBV29-1 and TRBJ1-2; 10 bases agree with TRBD1. The J segment lost 4 bases and the V segment lost 1 base, leaving 3 bases of the junction unmatched. The CDR3 consists of 14 residues. The germline gives CDR1 SQVTM, CDR2 ANQGSEA. CDR3 loop: CSVEGQGAGYGYTF. The CDR3 DNA follows: TGCAGCGTTGAAGGACAGGGGGCGGGCTATGGCTACACCTTC.

The V gene is TRBV27, the J gene TRBJ2-2; D might be TRBD2 (6 bases). Germline V gene data show CDR1 as MNHEY and CDR2 as SMNVEV (reference sequence). The CDR3 is 15 amino acids. V was cut by 2 bases and J by 4 bases, with 11 bases left in between. The CDR3 loop is CASSLGGGSTGELFF. The CDR3 coding sequence is TGTGCCAGCAGTTTAGGTGGGGGGAGCACCGGGGAGCTGTTTTTT.

The chain recombines TRBV27 with TRBJ2-1; 10 nucleotides line up with TRBD1. The germline gives CDR1 MNHEY, CDR2 SMNVEV (reference sequence). This CDR3 has 14 amino acids. J lost 9 bases, V lost 6 bases, and 8 bases had no gene match. CDR3 in DNA: TGTGCCAGCAGCCTAGGGGGACAGGGGAGTGAGCAGTTCTTC. Residues: CASSLGGQGSEQFF.

The V gene is TRBV7-6, the J gene TRBJ2-3; D might be TRBD2 (5 bases). There are 16 residues in the CDR3. Germline CDR1 reads SGHVS; CDR2 reads FNYEAQ. The V end was cut by 2 bases, the J end by 2 bases, with 14 bases between. The CDR3 DNA follows: TGTGCCAGCAGCTTAAACACTCGGACTTTCACAGATACGCAGTATTTT. Its translation: CASSLNTRTFTDTQYF.